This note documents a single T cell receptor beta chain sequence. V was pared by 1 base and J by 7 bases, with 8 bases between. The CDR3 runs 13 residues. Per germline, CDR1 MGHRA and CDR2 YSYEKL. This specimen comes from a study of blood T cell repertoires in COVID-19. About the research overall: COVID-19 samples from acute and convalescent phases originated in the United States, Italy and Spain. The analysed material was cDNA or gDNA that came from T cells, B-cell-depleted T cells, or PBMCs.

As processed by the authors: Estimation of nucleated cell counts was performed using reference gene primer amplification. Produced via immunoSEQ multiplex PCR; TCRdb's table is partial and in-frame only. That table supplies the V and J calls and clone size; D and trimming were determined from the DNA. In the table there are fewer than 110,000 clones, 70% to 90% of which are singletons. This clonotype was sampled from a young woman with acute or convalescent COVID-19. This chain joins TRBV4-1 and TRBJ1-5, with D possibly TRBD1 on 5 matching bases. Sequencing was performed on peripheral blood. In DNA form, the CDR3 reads TGCGCCAGCAGCCAAGGGGCAGGGCAGCCCCAGCATTTT. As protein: CASSQGAGQPQHF.